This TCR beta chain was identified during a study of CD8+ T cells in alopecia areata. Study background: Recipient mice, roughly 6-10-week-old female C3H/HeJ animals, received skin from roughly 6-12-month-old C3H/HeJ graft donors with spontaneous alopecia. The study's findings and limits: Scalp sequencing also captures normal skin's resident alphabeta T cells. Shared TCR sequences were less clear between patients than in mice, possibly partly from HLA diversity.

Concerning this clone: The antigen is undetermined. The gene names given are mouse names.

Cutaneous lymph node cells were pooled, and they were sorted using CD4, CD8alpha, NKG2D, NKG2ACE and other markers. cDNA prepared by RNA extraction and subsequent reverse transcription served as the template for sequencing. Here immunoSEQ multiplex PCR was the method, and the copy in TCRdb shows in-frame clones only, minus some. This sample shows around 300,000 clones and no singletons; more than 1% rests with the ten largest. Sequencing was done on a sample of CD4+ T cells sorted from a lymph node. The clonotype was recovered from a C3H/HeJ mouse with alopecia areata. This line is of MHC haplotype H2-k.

The sequenced CDR3 bases are TGTGCCAGCAGTTCTCCGGGACAATCAAACACCGGG. This translates into CASSSPGQSNTG. The CDR3, in full, reads CASSSPGQSNTGQLYF. The chain is built from TRBV19 and TRBJ2-2; a weak D match, TRBD1 (6 bases). The sequenced fragment ends 4 residues before the CDR3 boundary, so the rest is inferred from the germline J gene. Trimming shortened V by 4 bases and J by 0 bases, and 13 bases separated the two germline ends. CDR1 FNHDT and CDR2 SITEND come from the germline V gene (reference sequence). The CDR3 spans 16 residues.